The 11 T cell receptor beta chains below were found in one sample sequenced in a study of blood T cell repertoires in COVID-19. Clones were sequenced by immunoSEQ multiplex PCR, and TCRdb holds only the in-frame ones, with some missing. In the table there are under 450,000 clones, approximately 90% of which are singletons. The source material was PBMCs or T cells enriched from blood (not recorded which). The origin of the receptors is a middle-aged woman who had been exposed to COVID-19.

As for this clone: One junction end disagrees with the germline gene, perhaps due to a read error. This chain links TRBV7-9 with TRBJ1-2; D gene ambiguous. From germline, CDR1 is SEHNR and CDR2 FQNEAQ (reference sequence). The CDR3 extends over 9 amino acids. CDR3 protein: CASSLNENF. CDR3 DNA: TGTGCCAGCAGCCTAAACGAGAACTTC.

This rearrangement joins TRBV11-2 to TRBJ1-1, with D possibly being TRBD1 (6 bases). The CDR3 totals 14 residues. Deletions cut 2 bases from V and 4 bases from J, with 11 bases between. Germline V lookup: CDR1 SGHAT, CDR2 FQNNGV. The CDR3 region has the DNA TGTGCCAGCAGCTTATTTTCAGGGGTCACTGAAGCTTTCTTT. This codes for CASSLFSGVTEAFF.

This chain connects TRBV5-6 to TRBJ1-1; D is unresolved. The V gene lost 1 base and the J gene lost 0 bases, with 13 bases spanning the gap. Per germline, CDR1 SGHDT and CDR2 YYEEEE. The CDR3 consists of 16 residues. The CDR3 DNA is TGTGCCAGCAGCTTGCGGAGGGCGGCGATGAACACTGAAGCTTTCTTT. Its translation: CASSLRRAAMNTEAFF.

The CDR3 bases are TGTGCCAGTAGGGCGGACAGGGCAACTAATTCACCCCTCCACTTT. Its protein is CASRADRATNSPLHF. This chain connects TRBV19 to TRBJ1-6, with TRBD1 matching 8 bases. Unmatched junction bases numbered 7, after V lost 6 bases and J lost 6 bases. The CDR3 covers 15 residues. Per germline, CDR1 LNHDA and CDR2 SQIVND (reference sequence).

CDR3 residues: CATRPYEQYF. The CDR3 DNA is TGTGCCACCCGTCCTTACGAGCAGTACTTC. The chain uses TRBV19 and TRBJ2-7; unclear D gene. The germline CDR1 and CDR2 sequences are LNHDA and SQIVND (reference sequence). The CDR3 is 10 amino acids. Trimming left V 10 bases short and J 4 bases short, with 8 bases between.

The rearrangement uses TRBV7-8 and TRBJ1-2; 8 bases are a match to TRBD1. The CDR3 contains 15 residues. The germline V gene has CDR1 SGHVS and CDR2 FQNEAQ. After removal of 6 bases from V and 4 bases from J, the junction contained 10 bases not matched to a gene. The DNA of the CDR3 is TGTGCCAGCAGAAATGACAGGGGAAGAGCCTATGGCTACACCTTC. Protein: CASRNDRGRAYGYTF.

The chain is built from TRBV11-3 and TRBJ2-2, with TRBD2 identical over 8 bases. V lost 5 bases, J lost 0 bases, and 5 bases stayed unmatched. Germline CDR1 is SGHNT and CDR2 is YENEEA. The CDR3 is 16 amino acids. CDR3 amino acids: CASSRISGTNTGELFF. The CDR3, as DNA: TGTGCCAGCAGCCGGATTAGCGGGACGAACACCGGGGAGCTGTTTTTT.

The CDR3 DNA follows: TGTGCCAGCTCACCACCGGTAAGGGAGGGAGCTTTCTTT. Translated, it gives CASSPPVREGAFF. The chain recombines TRBV18 with TRBJ1-1, with D uncertain. The CDR3 is 13 amino acids. Trimming removed 0 bases from V and 10 bases from J, with 12 bases in between. CDR1 and CDR2 (germline): KGHSH, LQKENI.

The V gene is TRBV27, the J gene TRBJ1-1; 9 bases are shared with TRBD1. The J segment lost 4 bases and the V segment lost 5 bases, leaving 5 bases of the junction unmatched. The CDR3 extends over 14 amino acids. Germline V CDR1 and CDR2: MNHEY, SMNVEV (reference sequence). In nucleotides, the CDR3 is TGTGCCAGCAGTCAGAGGACAGGGGTCACTGAAGCTTTCTTT. As protein: CASSQRTGVTEAFF.

In DNA, the CDR3 is TGTGCCAGCAACGAGCGGGGGGGCACAGATACGCAGTATTTT. Protein product: CASNERGGTDTQYF. The V gene is TRBV6-5, the J gene TRBJ2-3; 9 bases match TRBD2. The trim removed 7 bases at V and 1 base at J, leaving 3 bases unmatched. This CDR3 contains 14 residues. Germline V lookup: CDR1 MNHEY, CDR2 SVGAGI.

V gene TRBV7-8 combines with J gene TRBJ2-7; 10 bases line up with TRBD1. V trimming: 5 bases; J trimming: 4 bases; junction bases outside the gene matches: 5. This CDR3 spans 14 amino acids. Germline CDR1 reads SGHVS; CDR2 reads FQNEAQ. As DNA, the CDR3 is TGTGCCAGCAGCCGGACAGGGGGGAGTTACGAGCAGTACTTC. Translating it yields CASSRTGGSYEQYF.